The clone carrying this T cell receptor beta chain was seen just once. The record originates from a study of blood T cell repertoires in COVID-19. Study-wide context: Samples came from the United States, Italy and Spain, spanning acute and convalescent COVID-19. T cells, B-cell-depleted T cells, or PBMCs supplied cDNA or gDNA.

How the authors handled the data: Amplification of reference gene primers was used by the study to estimate nucleated cell counts. Some clones are missing from TCRdb's copy, which holds only in-frame ones; the method was immunoSEQ multiplex PCR. That table is the source of V, J and clone size, and D and trimming were worked out from the DNA. Among more than 50,000 clones listed, about 74% were seen once. The sequencing input was peripheral blood. This clonotype was obtained from a woman older than 75 with acute or convalescent COVID-19.

Written as DNA, the CDR3 is TGCGCCAGCAGCCAAGATAGCGGGGCACAGGCGCGTGGCTACACCTTC. Translating gives CASSQDSGAQARGYTF. The V call is TRBV4-1, the J call TRBJ1-2, with D possibly being TRBD1 (5 bases). Germline loops: CDR1 MGHRA, CDR2 YSYEKL. The germline V and J ends were trimmed by 0 bases and 7 bases, with 18 bases remaining between them. The CDR3 consists of 16 residues.